This is a list of T cell receptor beta chains from one sample in a study of blood T cell repertoires in COVID-19. Assay used: immunoSEQ multiplex PCR; TCRdb lists only in-frame clones, some missing. The sample records roughly 150,000 clones, about 80% being singletons. Sequencing was carried out using peripheral blood. The receptors come from a man between 70 and 80 years old with active or convalescent COVID-19. Each CDR3 is given with its conserved first and last residue. Each record gives: D gene, J gene, V gene, clone size, CDR3 DNA, CDR3 protein. A D gene is named only where the DNA matches it firmly. Rows may omit the clone size; those that give it use once, few, many or a size class.

>NA|TRBJ1-6|TRBV5-1|once
TGCGCCAGCAGCTTGGTGGGCAGGGAATCCTATAATTCACCCCTCCACTTT
CASSLVGRESYNSPLHF
>TRBD2|TRBJ2-1|TRBV2|NA
TGTGCCAGCAGGGGGACTAGAAACAATGAGCAGTTCTTC
CASRGTRNNEQFF
>NA|TRBJ2-7|TRBV15|NA
TGTGCCACCAGCAGTAACACAGGCTCCTACGAGCAGTACTTC
CATSSNTGSYEQYF
>TRBD1|TRBJ2-7|TRBV2|NA
TGTGCCAGCAGCCGGGACAGGGGGCTTGTAACCTACGAGCAGTACTTC
CASSRDRGLVTYEQYF
>NA|TRBJ2-3|TRBV2|NA
TGTGCCAGCAGGGCGGGGCCTAGCACAGATACGCAGTATTTT
CASRAGPSTDTQYF
>NA|TRBJ1-1|TRBV4-1|few
TGCGCCAGCAGCCAACCGCAGGGAAACACTGAAGCTTTCTTT
CASSQPQGNTEAFF
>NA|TRBJ1-1|TRBV2|NA
TGTGCCAGCAGTGGGCAGGGGAGTAAGGCTGAAGCTTTCTTT
CASSGQGSKAEAFF
>TRBD2|TRBJ2-7|TRBV7-6|NA
TGTGCCAGCAGCGCGGGGGGGCAAGATGAGGCCTACGAGCAGTACTTC
CASSAGGQDEAYEQYF
>NA|TRBJ1-2|TRBV5-5|NA
TGTGCCAGCAGCCAGAGGACAGTCCTTGGCTACACCTTC
CASSQRTVLGYTF
>TRBD2|TRBJ2-5|TRBV11-2|NA
TGTGCCAGCAGCTTAGATCAAGGACTAGCGGGACGGGAGACCCAGTACTTC
CASSLDQGLAGRETQYF